Following are 7 T cell receptor beta chains from one sample sequenced in a study of cytomegalovirus exposure and HLA in healthy donors. Both 60 Vbeta primers and 13 Jbeta primers went into the PCR. TCRdb's table, derived via immunoSEQ multiplex PCR, lists solely in-frame clones and lacks some. Among about 130,000 clones listed, approximately 75% were seen once. The sequencing input was PBMCs. Source of these receptors: a male donor in good health and CMV-seronegative.

The chain links TRBV27 to TRBJ2-7; D might be TRBD1 (5 bases). This CDR3 has 15 amino acids. Per the germline V gene, CDR1 is MNHEY and CDR2 is SMNVEV (reference sequence). The V end was cut by 2 bases, the J end by 2 bases, with 13 bases between. Written as DNA, the CDR3 is TGTGCCAGCAGTTTAGCGGCAGGGCTTACCTACGAGCAGTACTTC. Translated, it gives CASSLAAGLTYEQYF.

The genes are TRBV11-3 and TRBJ2-1; no definite D call. The germline CDR1 and CDR2 sequences are SGHNT and YENEEA. The CDR3 length is 15 residues. V shed 5 bases and J shed 3 bases, with 14 bases lying between them. The CDR3 here is CASSADKPVYNEQFF. The CDR3 coding sequence is TGTGCCAGCAGCGCCGACAAACCCGTCTACAATGAGCAGTTCTTC.

The chain links TRBV9 to TRBJ2-3; TRBD2 agrees at 7 bases. This CDR3 is 15 amino acids long. V gave up 3 bases and J gave up 0 bases; unmatched junction bases: 4. CDR1 SGDLS and CDR2 YYNGEE come from the germline V gene. This CDR3 is CASSGAGTSTDTQYF. Here the CDR3 DNA reads TGTGCCAGCAGCGGAGCGGGGACTAGCACAGATACGCAGTATTTT.

This rearrangement joins TRBV28 to TRBJ1-3; 8 bases match TRBD1. The germline gives CDR1 MDHEN, CDR2 SYDVKM. J was trimmed by 9 bases and V by 4 bases; bases with no gene match: 5. This CDR3 spans 13 amino acids. In nucleotides, the CDR3 is TGTGCCAGCAGTTCTCGACAGGGGACCACCATATATTTT. Protein sequence: CASSSRQGTTIYF.

The chain employs TRBV19 and TRBJ2-1; 7 bases align to TRBD2. From germline, CDR1 is LNHDA and CDR2 SQIVND (reference sequence). V was pared by 7 bases and J by 0 bases, with 12 bases of the junction left unmatched. The CDR3 runs 17 residues. The CDR3 DNA is TGTGCCAGTACCCCCAAGACGGGGGGTAGCTCCTACAATGAGCAGTTCTTC. Protein product: CASTPKTGGSSYNEQFF. The full variable domain, its missing parts supplied by reference TRBV19 and TRBJ2-1, is DGGITQSPKYLFRKEGQNVTLSCEQNLNHDAMYWYRQDPGQGLRLIYYSQIVNDFQKGDIAEGYSVSREKKESFPLTVTSAQKNPTAFYLCASTPKTGGSSYNEQFFGPGTRLTVL.

The chain combines TRBV19 with TRBJ1-1; the match to TRBD1 covers 10 bases. The germline V gene has CDR1 LNHDA and CDR2 SQIVND (reference sequence). CDR3 length: 15 residues. V lost 7 bases, J lost 5 bases, and 10 bases stayed unmatched. In nucleotides, the CDR3 is TGTGCCAGTACTAGACAGGGGGCGTCGGGTACTGAAGCTTTCTTT. It translates to CASTRQGASGTEAFF.

The rearrangement uses TRBV11-2 and TRBJ2-5; 7 bases match TRBD2. CDR1 is SGHAT and CDR2 is FQNNGV in the germline V gene. The V gene end was trimmed by 2 bases and the J gene end by 3 bases; junction bases not matched to a gene: 3. There are 14 residues in the CDR3. The CDR3: CASSLTGGKETQYF. The CDR3 bases are TGTGCCAGCAGCTTAACGGGGGGTAAAGAGACCCAGTACTTC. Combining the CDR3 with reference TRBV11-2 and TRBJ2-5 gives the whole variable domain EAGVAQSPRYKIIEKRQSVAFWCNPISGHATLYWYQQILGQGPKLLIQFQNNGVVDDSQLPKDRFSAERLKGVDSTLKIQPAKLEDSAVYLCASSLTGGKETQYFGPGTRLLVL.